This T cell receptor (beta chain) was identified during a study of beta chain features in type 1 diabetes. A heparinised blood draw that averaged roughly 120 mL was obtained once from each donor. Purity above 95% was achieved in all sorted populations. The CDR3 sequence is 13 residues long. V was cut by 5 bases and J by 3 bases, with 10 bases left in between. Germline V lookup: CDR1 SEHNR, CDR2 FQNEAQ (reference sequence). The sequenced template was cDNA made from the entire isolated RNA. The data were produced by immunoSEQ multiplex PCR, yet TCRdb's version contains in-frame clones alone and is incomplete. The sample shows about 39,000 clones, over 45% of them seen only once.

This TCR derives from a woman aged 18 to 35 in good health. Material for sequencing was central memory CD4+ T cells from blood. The chain is built from TRBV7-9 and TRBJ1-2; D gene ambiguous. The CDR3 spells CASSPLLDYGYTF. The CDR3 bases are TGTGCCAGCAGCCCATTACTGGACTATGGCTACACCTTC.